These T cell receptor beta chains were read from a single sample in a study of shared clonotypes between healthy human individuals. Sequenced by immunoSEQ multiplex PCR; TCRdb stores in-frame clones only, minus some. The sample shows approximately 1.5 million clones, 98% of them seen only once. Sample: naive CD4+ T cells sorted from blood. The receptors were sampled from a man aged 25-45 years in good health. CDR3s include the opening cysteine and the closing phenylalanine or tryptophan. D genes are given only for firm matches.

TRBV2	TRBJ2-5	TRBD2	TGTGCCAGCAGTGCTGGGACTAGCGGGAGCCGATACCAAGAGACCCAGTACTTC	CASSAGTSGSRYQETQYF
TRBV7-9	TRBJ2-3	TRBD2	TGTGCCAGCAGCTTCGGGACTAGCGGCACAGATACGCAGTATTTT	CASSFGTSGTDTQYF
TRBV15	TRBJ2-2	TRBD2	TGTGCCACCAGAGCCACTAATCCCGGGACTATCCCCAGTGACACCGGGGAGCTGTTTTTT	CATRATNPGTIPSDTGELFF
TRBV25-1	TRBJ2-1	TRBD2	TGTGCCAGCAGTGACCGAGGGGCTAGCGGGAGGGGTGAGCAGTTCTTC	CASSDRGASGRGEQFF
TRBV29-1	TRBJ1-1	.	TGCAGCTTCCGGGATTTTGAAGCTTTCTTT	CSFRDFEAFF
TRBV2	TRBJ1-1	.	TGTGCCAGCAGTCCGGGGGCCGTTATGAACACTGAAGCTTTCTTT	CASSPGAVMNTEAFF
TRBV11-3	TRBJ2-5	.	TGTGCCAGCAGCTTAAGTTTTGCAGATCAAGAGACCCAGTACTTC	CASSLSFADQETQYF
TRBV9	TRBJ2-5	.	TGTGCCAGCAGCGTAGCTGGGGAGACCCAGTACTTC	CASSVAGETQYF
TRBV7-2	TRBJ1-5	.	TGTGCCAGCAGCTCGACGGGTTATAGCAATCAGCCCCAGCATTTT	CASSSTGYSNQPQHF
TRBV5-1	TRBJ1-4	.	TGCGCCAGCAGCCCGACGGATGCAACTAATGAAAAACTGTTTTTT	CASSPTDATNEKLFF
TRBV30	TRBJ1-2	.	TGTGCCTGGAGTTTAGGTGAGCTTGGCTACACCTTC	CAWSLGELGYTF
TRBV18	TRBJ1-1	.	TGTGCCAGCTCACGAGGACAGCCTAACACTGAAGCTTTCTTT	CASSRGQPNTEAFF
TRBV29-1	TRBJ2-7	.	TGCAGCGTTGTCCACTACCCAATGACAGACATTCCCTACGAGCAGTACTTC	CSVVHYPMTDIPYEQYF
TRBV7-2	TRBJ2-3	TRBD1	TGTGCCAGCAGCCCCTCACCCCCACGACAGGGATTTGGGGATACGCAGTATTTT	CASSPSPPRQGFGDTQYF
TRBV27	TRBJ2-7	TRBD2	TGTGCCAGCAGGCGGGCGGGAGGCCTCTACGAGCAGTACTTC	CASRRAGGLYEQYF
TRBV7-2	TRBJ2-5	.	TGTGCCAGCAGCTTAAAGAGCTCCCAAGCGACCCAGTACTTC	CASSLKSSQATQYF
TRBV4-3	TRBJ2-7	.	TGCGCCAGCAGCCACCCGCGGAAAACAGGAAAGGGCTATGTTGGTAGCTACGAGCAGTACTTC	CASSHPRKTGKGYVGSYEQYF